These T cell receptor beta chains were read from a single sample in a study of T cells in Graves' hyperthyroidism and ophthalmopathy. TCRdb ran MiXCR on the multiplex PCR reads and lists one entry per CDR3 protein. The table includes approximately 410,000 distinct CDR3 sequences, approximately 14% detected once. Sequencing used blood. The source of these receptors is a woman aged 18-29 years with Graves' hyperthyroidism. CDR3s include the opening cysteine and the closing phenylalanine or tryptophan. The order of the fields is J gene, D gene, V gene, clone size, CDR3 protein, CDR3 DNA. The D gene is left open where the match is weak. The size entry is marked missing in some rows and otherwise reads once, few, many or a size class.

j_gene: TRBJ2-1
d_gene: TRBD1
v_gene: TRBV18
abundance: few
CDR3aa: CASSHDRGRWNEQFF
CDR3nt: TGTGCCAGCTCACATGACAGGGGGCGATGGAATGAGCAGTTCTTC

j_gene: TRBJ2-6
d_gene: .
v_gene: TRBV6-2/TRBV6-3
abundance: .
CDR3aa: CASSYSFLQVRSGANVLTF
CDR3nt: TGTGCCAGCAGTTACTCCTTTCTACAGGTTCGCTCTGGGGCCAACGTCCTGACTTTC

j_gene: TRBJ1-2
d_gene: .
v_gene: TRBV5-4
abundance: .
CDR3aa: CASSHGTGLGYTF
CDR3nt: TGTGCCAGCAGCCATGGCACAGGGTTGGGCTACACCTTC

j_gene: TRBJ2-3
d_gene: TRBD2
v_gene: TRBV25-1
abundance: .
CDR3aa: CASSETSGSGADTQYF
CDR3nt: TGTGCCAGCAGTGAGACTAGCGGGAGTGGGGCAGATACGCAGTATTTT

j_gene: TRBJ1-6
d_gene: .
v_gene: TRBV9
abundance: .
CDR3aa: CASSPPQGSPLHF
CDR3nt: TGTGCCAGCAGCCCCCCTCAGGGGTCCCCCCTCCACTTT

j_gene: TRBJ2-7
d_gene: .
v_gene: TRBV3-1
abundance: many
CDR3aa: CASSQSEGRYEQYF
CDR3nt: TGTGCCAGCAGCCAGTCGGAAGGGCGTTACGAGCAGTACTTC

j_gene: TRBJ2-7
d_gene: TRBD1
v_gene: TRBV18
abundance: many
CDR3aa: CASSPGQGSYEQYF
CDR3nt: TGTGCCAGCTCACCGGGACAGGGGAGTTACGAGCAGTACTTC

j_gene: TRBJ2-7
d_gene: TRBD2
v_gene: TRBV20-1
abundance: few
CDR3aa: CSAWPGLAGPAGTYNEQYF
CDR3nt: TGCAGTGCCTGGCCGGGACTAGCGGGACCTGCCGGTACCTACAATGAGCAGTACTTC

j_gene: TRBJ2-3
d_gene: TRBD2
v_gene: TRBV2
abundance: many
CDR3aa: CASRPGSSGMTDTQYF
CDR3nt: TGTGCCAGCAGGCCAGGGAGTAGCGGGATGACAGATACGCAGTATTTT

j_gene: TRBJ1-4
d_gene: TRBD1
v_gene: TRBV5-5
abundance: many
CDR3aa: CASSSKGWDSNEKLFF
CDR3nt: TGTGCCAGCAGCTCCAAGGGTTGGGACAGTAATGAAAAACTGTTTTTT

j_gene: TRBJ2-7
d_gene: TRBD1
v_gene: TRBV6-2/TRBV6-3
abundance: many
CDR3aa: CASSATGTGIYEQYF
CDR3nt: TGTGCCAGCAGTGCTACCGGGACAGGGATCTACGAGCAGTACTTC

j_gene: TRBJ2-1
d_gene: .
v_gene: TRBV11-2
abundance: many
CDR3aa: CASSMGTEPPEQFF
CDR3nt: TGTGCCAGCAGCATGGGGACCGAACCCCCGGAGCAGTTCTTC

j_gene: TRBJ1-6
d_gene: TRBD1
v_gene: TRBV28
abundance: many
CDR3aa: CASSLRTGYSPLHF
CDR3nt: TGTGCCAGCAGTTTGCGGACAGGTTATTCACCCCTCCACTTT

j_gene: TRBJ2-1
d_gene: .
v_gene: TRBV6-2/TRBV6-3
abundance: many
CDR3aa: CASSYGRGRAGVNEQFF
CDR3nt: TGTGCCAGCAGTTACGGTAGAGGGCGGGCCGGTGTAAATGAGCAGTTCTTC

j_gene: TRBJ2-2
d_gene: .
v_gene: TRBV9
abundance: many
CDR3aa: CASSDPGELFF
CDR3nt: TGTGCCAGCAGCGACCCCGGGGAGCTGTTTTTT

j_gene: TRBJ2-1
d_gene: .
v_gene: TRBV3-1
abundance: few
CDR3aa: CASSHPLGEQFF
CDR3nt: TGTGCCAGCAGCCACCCACTAGGGGAGCAGTTCTTC

j_gene: TRBJ2-7
d_gene: .
v_gene: TRBV7-8
abundance: many
CDR3aa: CASSPDRTYYEQYF
CDR3nt: TGTGCCAGCAGCCCGGACAGAACTTACTACGAGCAGTACTTC

j_gene: TRBJ2-2
d_gene: TRBD1
v_gene: TRBV5-6
abundance: few
CDR3aa: CASRRRQGAGTGELFF
CDR3nt: TGTGCCAGCAGGCGGAGACAGGGGGCTGGCACCGGGGAGCTGTTTTTT

j_gene: TRBJ2-3
d_gene: .
v_gene: TRBV5-4
abundance: .
CDR3aa: CASSSDGTPSDTQYF
CDR3nt: TGTGCCAGCAGCTCGGACGGGACACCTTCAGATACGCAGTATTTT

j_gene: TRBJ1-3
d_gene: .
v_gene: TRBV12-3/TRBV12-4
abundance: many
CDR3aa: CASTQTGPGNTIYF
CDR3nt: TGTGCCAGCACCCAAACAGGTCCGGGAAACACCATATATTTT

j_gene: TRBJ1-1
d_gene: .
v_gene: TRBV6-2/TRBV6-3
abundance: many
CDR3aa: CASSLGLDGLTEAFF
CDR3nt: TGTGCCAGCAGTTTGGGACTGGATGGATTAACTGAAGCTTTCTTT

j_gene: TRBJ1-5
d_gene: TRBD1
v_gene: TRBV12-3/TRBV12-4
abundance: many
CDR3aa: CASSYGTGNQPQHF
CDR3nt: TGTGCCAGCAGTTATGGGACAGGGAATCAGCCCCAGCATTTT

j_gene: TRBJ2-1
d_gene: .
v_gene: TRBV7-8
abundance: many
CDR3aa: CASSLGRAEQFF
CDR3nt: TGTGCCAGCAGCTTAGGAAGGGCTGAGCAGTTCTTC

j_gene: TRBJ1-1
d_gene: TRBD1
v_gene: TRBV11-2
abundance: many
CDR3aa: CASSFSTGGTEAFF
CDR3nt: TGTGCCAGCAGCTTTTCGACAGGGGGCACTGAAGCTTTCTTT

j_gene: TRBJ2-7
d_gene: .
v_gene: TRBV11-2
abundance: many
CDR3aa: CASSVDGLPYEQYF
CDR3nt: TGTGCCAGCAGCGTCGACGGACTACCCTACGAGCAGTACTTC

j_gene: TRBJ1-2
d_gene: TRBD1
v_gene: TRBV7-8
abundance: .
CDR3aa: CARSPGQGAIGYTF
CDR3nt: TGTGCCCGCAGCCCGGGACAGGGGGCTATAGGCTACACCTTC